The present entry profiles one T cell receptor beta chain with its context. The clone's antigen remains unknown. No quality values exist for individual bases; no much larger clone is one base distant. CDR1 is given as GTSNPN and CDR2 as SVGIG, both from the germline V gene (reference sequence). Trimming removed 4 bases from V and 5 bases from J; the gene matches leave 15 bases unexplained. The CDR3 numbers 18 residues from cysteine through phenylalanine. CDR3 DNA only is kept here, 54 bases in frame from base 1. The data originate from a study of OX40 agonist ivuxolimab in advanced cancers. As for the study more broadly: Ivuxolimab was a fully human IgG2 agonistic monoclonal antibody targeting the costimulatory receptor OX40 (CD134). A male proportion of roughly 85% and a mean age of approximately 62 years, ranging from 23 to 79, were recorded for the dose-escalation cohort. The paper reports the monotherapy dose-escalation portion (N of about 52 patients) of the phase I ivuxolimab trial. Intravenous ivuxolimab was administered to patients every 2 weeks at six dose levels: 0.01, 0.1, 0.3, 1.5, 3 and 10 mg/kg. Among the roughly 50 dose-escalation patients, around 19 had hepatocellular carcinoma, approximately 15 melanoma, 9 renal cell carcinoma and 9 head and neck cancer. Patients were allowed to have had prior anti-PD-1, anti-PD-L1 or anti-CTLA-4 therapy, and approximately 40% of the dose-escalation patients had previously received checkpoint inhibitors. The point of sequencing TCRbeta in the periphery was to test whether ivuxolimab changed TCR sequence diversity and drove clonal T-cell expansion. Partial responses occurred in three dose-escalation patients: two with cutaneous melanoma and one with hepatocellular carcinoma. What the work shows at the level of the full study, not this receptor alone: At doses of 0.1 to 3.0 mg/kg, clonal expansion of both CD4+ and CD8+ blood T cells was observed from baseline to week 6. After ivuxolimab, expanded clones were on average more numerous among CD8+ T cells than among CD4+ T cells. Partial responders in the 0.1-3.0 mg/kg groups had among the lowest normalized peripheral clonal expansion, especially among CD8+ T cells. Which antigens the clonally expanded peripheral T cells were specific for was not determined. Low levels of normalized T-cell clonal expansion were also seen in some patients who did not respond.

To sequence the TCRbeta CDR3 region, genomic DNA was isolated from the sorted cells. TCRbeta CDR3 regions were sequenced using the immunoSEQ Assay. TCRdb carries this immuneACCESS record with in-frame sequences only. Its versions omit some clonotypes, under half of them owing to an unresolved V gene in the studies checked, with the rest unexplained. The sample table shows about 67,000 clones, and 65% to 85% are seen once. The ten largest account for around 8.2% of the sample. Patients with autoimmune disease history or receiving systemic immunosuppression were excluded from the trial. Peripheral blood for TCR sequencing was collected from all dose cohorts at baseline, on cycle 4 day 1, and on cycle 7 day 1. Samples came from an open-label, multicenter, first-in-human phase I dose-escalation trial of ivuxolimab. Adults with locally advanced or metastatic head and neck squamous cell, hepatocellular, melanoma or renal cell carcinoma were enrolled in the trial. CD4+ and CD8+ T cells were sorted separately from peripheral blood before TCR sequencing.

The chain links TRBV30 with TRBJ2-7, with 15 bases aligning to TRBD2. The sequenced sample was CD4+ or CD8+ T cells sorted from blood, obtained in a trial of the OX40 agonist ivuxolimab. The sequence was collected from an adult with an advanced solid tumor such as melanoma, head and neck, liver or kidney cancer. The CDR3 in this case is CAWKGNREGLAGGHEQYF. The sequenced DNA is TGTGCCTGGAAGGGCAACAGGGAGGGACTAGCGGGAGGCCACGAGCAGTACTTC.